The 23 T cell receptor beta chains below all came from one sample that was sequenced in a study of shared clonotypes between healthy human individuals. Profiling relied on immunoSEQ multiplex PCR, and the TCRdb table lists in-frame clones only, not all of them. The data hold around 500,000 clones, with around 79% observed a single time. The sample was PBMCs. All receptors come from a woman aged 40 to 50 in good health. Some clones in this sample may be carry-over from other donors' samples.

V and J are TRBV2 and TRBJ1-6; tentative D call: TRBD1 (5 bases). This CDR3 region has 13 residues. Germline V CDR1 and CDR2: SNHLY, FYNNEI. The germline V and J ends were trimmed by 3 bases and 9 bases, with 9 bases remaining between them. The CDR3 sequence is CASSDQGGSPLHF. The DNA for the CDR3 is TGTGCCAGCAGTGATCAGGGCGGTTCACCCCTCCACTTT. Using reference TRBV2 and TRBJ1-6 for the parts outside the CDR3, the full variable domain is EPEVTQTPSHQVTQMGQEVILRCVPISNHLYFYWYRQILGQKVEFLVSFYNNEISEKSEIFDDQFSVERPDGSNFTLKIRSTKLEDSAMYFCASSDQGGSPLHFGNGTRLTVT.

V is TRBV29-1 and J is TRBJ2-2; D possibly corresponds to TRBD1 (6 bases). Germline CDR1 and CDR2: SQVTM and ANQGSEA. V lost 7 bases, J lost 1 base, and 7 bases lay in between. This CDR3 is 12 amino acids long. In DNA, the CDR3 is TGCAGCGCACAGGGGAACACCGGGGAGCTGTTTTTT. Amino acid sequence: CSAQGNTGELFF.

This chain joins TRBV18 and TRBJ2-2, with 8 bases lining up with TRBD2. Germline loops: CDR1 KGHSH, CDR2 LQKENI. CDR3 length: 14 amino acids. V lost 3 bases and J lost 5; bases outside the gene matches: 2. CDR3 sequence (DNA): TGTGCCAGCTCACCGGGACTAGGAACCGGGGAGCTGTTTTTT. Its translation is CASSPGLGTGELFF.

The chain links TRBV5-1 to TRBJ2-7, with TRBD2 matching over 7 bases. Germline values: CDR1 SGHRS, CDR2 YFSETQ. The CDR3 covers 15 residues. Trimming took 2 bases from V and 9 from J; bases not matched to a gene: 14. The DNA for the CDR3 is TGCGCCAGCAGCTTCCAGGGACTACCCACTTTGGCGCAGTACTTC. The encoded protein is CASSFQGLPTLAQYF.

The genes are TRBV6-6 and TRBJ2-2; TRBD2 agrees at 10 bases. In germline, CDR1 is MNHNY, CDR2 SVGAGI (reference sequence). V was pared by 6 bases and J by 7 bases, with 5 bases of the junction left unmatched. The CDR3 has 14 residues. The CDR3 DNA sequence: TGTGCCAGCAGGCTAGCGGGAGTGGTCGGGGAGCTGTTTTTT. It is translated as CASRLAGVVGELFF.

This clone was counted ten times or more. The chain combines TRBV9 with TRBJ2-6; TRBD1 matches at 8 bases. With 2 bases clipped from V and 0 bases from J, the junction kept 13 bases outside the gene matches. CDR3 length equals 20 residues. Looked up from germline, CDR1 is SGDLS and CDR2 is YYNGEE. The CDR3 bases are TGTGCCAGCAGCGTGAGTATTAGGACAGGGAGCGCCTCTGGGGCCAACGTCCTGACTTTC. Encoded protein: CASSVSIRTGSASGANVLTF.

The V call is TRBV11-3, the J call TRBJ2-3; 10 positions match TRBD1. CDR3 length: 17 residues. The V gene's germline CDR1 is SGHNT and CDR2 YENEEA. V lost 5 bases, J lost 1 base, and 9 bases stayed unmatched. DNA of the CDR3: TGTGCCAGCAGCCAAGGACCGACAGGGGGCGGCACAGATACGCAGTATTTT. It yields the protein CASSQGPTGGGTDTQYF.

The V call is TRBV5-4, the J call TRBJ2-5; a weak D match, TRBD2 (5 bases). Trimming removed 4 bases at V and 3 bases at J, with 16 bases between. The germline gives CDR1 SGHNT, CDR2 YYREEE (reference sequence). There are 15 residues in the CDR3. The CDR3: CASSIKGRAEETQYF. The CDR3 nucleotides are TGTGCCAGCAGCATTAAAGGGCGGGCCGAAGAGACCCAGTACTTC.

The CDR3 nucleotides read TGTGCCAGCAGCTCGACAGGGATGGGCAATCAGCCCCAGCATTTT. Its protein is CASSSTGMGNQPQHF. The V call is TRBV7-9, the J call TRBJ1-5, with 7 bases aligning to TRBD1. CDR3 length: 15 amino acids. The germline V gene has CDR1 SEHNR and CDR2 FQNEAQ (reference sequence). V lost 4 bases and J lost 2; bases outside the gene matches: 5.

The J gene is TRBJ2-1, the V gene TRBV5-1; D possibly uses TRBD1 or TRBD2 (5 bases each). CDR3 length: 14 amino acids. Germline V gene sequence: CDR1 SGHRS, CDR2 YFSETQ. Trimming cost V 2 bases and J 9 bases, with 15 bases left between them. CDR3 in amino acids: CASSLIRGEGEQFF. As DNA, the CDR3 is TGCGCCAGCAGCTTAATAAGAGGGGAAGGTGAGCAGTTCTTC.

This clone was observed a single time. CDR3 region: CASSLEATGELFF. Here the CDR3 DNA reads TGTGCCAGCAGCTTAGAAGCGACCGGGGAGCTGTTTTTT. This chain joins TRBV11-2 and TRBJ2-2; D gene uncertain. The germline gives CDR1 SGHAT, CDR2 FQNNGV. Trimming removed 0 bases from V and 5 bases from J, with 4 bases in between. The CDR3 contains 13 residues. Drawing the rest from reference TRBV11-2 and TRBJ2-2, the complete variable domain is EAGVAQSPRYKIIEKRQSVAFWCNPISGHATLYWYQQILGQGPKLLIQFQNNGVVDDSQLPKDRFSAERLKGVDSTLKIQPAKLEDSAVYLCASSLEATGELFFGEGSRLTVL.

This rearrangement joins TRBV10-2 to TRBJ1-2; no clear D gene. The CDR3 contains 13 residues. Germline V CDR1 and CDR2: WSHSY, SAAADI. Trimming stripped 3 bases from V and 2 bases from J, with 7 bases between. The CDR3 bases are TGCGCCAGCAGTGAACCTGCGAACTATGGCTACACCTTC. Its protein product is CASSEPANYGYTF.

In nucleotides, the CDR3 is TGTGCCAGCAGCTTGGCCGTGGGTGTCGTCTACGAGCAGTACTTC. Its translation: CASSLAVGVVYEQYF. J is TRBJ2-7 and V is TRBV7-9; D gene uncertain. The ends were cut back, 3 bases at V and 3 bases at J, with 15 bases in the middle. Germline loops: CDR1 SEHNR, CDR2 FQNEAQ (reference sequence). The CDR3 contains 15 residues. Filled out from reference TRBV7-9 and TRBJ2-7, the complete variable domain reads DTGVSQNPRHKITKRGQNVTFRCDPISEHNRLYWYRQTLGQGPEFLTYFQNEAQLEKSRLLSDRFSAERPKGSFSTLEIQRTEQGDSAMYLCASSLAVGVVYEQYFGPGTRLTVT.

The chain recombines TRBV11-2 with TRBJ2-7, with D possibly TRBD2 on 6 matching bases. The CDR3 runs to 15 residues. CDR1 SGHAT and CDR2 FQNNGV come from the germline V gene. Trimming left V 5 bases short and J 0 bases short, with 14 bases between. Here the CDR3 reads CASSATGTDSYEQYF. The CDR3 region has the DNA TGTGCCAGCAGCGCAACCGGGACTGACTCCTACGAGCAGTACTTC. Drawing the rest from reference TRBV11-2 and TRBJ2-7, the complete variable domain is EAGVAQSPRYKIIEKRQSVAFWCNPISGHATLYWYQQILGQGPKLLIQFQNNGVVDDSQLPKDRFSAERLKGVDSTLKIQPAKLEDSAVYLCASSATGTDSYEQYFGPGTRLTVT.

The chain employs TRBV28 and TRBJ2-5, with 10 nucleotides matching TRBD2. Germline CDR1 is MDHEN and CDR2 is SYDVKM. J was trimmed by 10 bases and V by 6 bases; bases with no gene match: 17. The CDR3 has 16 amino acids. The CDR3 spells CASSQGSGRAPPGQYF. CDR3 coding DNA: TGTGCCAGCAGCCAGGGAAGCGGGAGGGCCCCCCCCGGCCAGTACTTC.

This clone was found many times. The CDR3 region has the DNA TGCGCCAGCAGCCATTCAGGGTTCGACGAGCAGTACTTC. Its protein is CASSHSGFDEQYF. The chain has TRBV4-1 and TRBJ2-7; D perhaps matches TRBD1 (5 bases). The length of the CDR3 is 13 residues. V lost 3 bases and J 5 bases, leaving 11 bases between the germline ends. CDR1 and CDR2 from the germline V gene are MGHRA and YSYEKL.

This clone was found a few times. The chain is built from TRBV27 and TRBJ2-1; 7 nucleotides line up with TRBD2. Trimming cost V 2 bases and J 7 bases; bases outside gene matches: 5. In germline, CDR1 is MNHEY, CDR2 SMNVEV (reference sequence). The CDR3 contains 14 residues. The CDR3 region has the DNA TGTGCCAGCAGTTTAAGCAGGCGGGGGAATGAGCAGTTCTTC. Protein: CASSLSRRGNEQFF.

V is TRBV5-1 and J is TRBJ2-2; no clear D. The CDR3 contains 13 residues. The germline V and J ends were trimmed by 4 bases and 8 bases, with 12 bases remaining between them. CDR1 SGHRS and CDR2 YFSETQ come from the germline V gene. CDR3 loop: CASSRPSQGELFF. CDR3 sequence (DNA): TGCGCCAGCAGCAGACCCTCACAGGGGGAGCTGTTTTTT. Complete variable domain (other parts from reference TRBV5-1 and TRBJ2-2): KAGVTQTPRYLIKTRGQQVTLSCSPISGHRSVSWYQQTPGQGLQFLFEYFSETQRNKGNFPGRFSGRQFSNSRSEMNVSTLELGDSALYLCASSRPSQGELFFGEGSRLTVL.

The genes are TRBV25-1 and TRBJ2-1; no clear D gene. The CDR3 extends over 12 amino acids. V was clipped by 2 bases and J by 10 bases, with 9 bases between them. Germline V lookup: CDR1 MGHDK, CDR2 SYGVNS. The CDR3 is CASSEAQREQFF. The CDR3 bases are TGTGCCAGCAGTGAAGCGCAGAGAGAGCAGTTCTTC. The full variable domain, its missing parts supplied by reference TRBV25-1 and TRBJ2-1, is EADIYQTPRYLVIGTGKKITLECSQTMGHDKMYWYQQDPGMELHLIHYSYGVNSTEKGDLSSESTVSRIRTEHFPLTLESARPSHTSQYLCASSEAQREQFFGPGTRLTVL.

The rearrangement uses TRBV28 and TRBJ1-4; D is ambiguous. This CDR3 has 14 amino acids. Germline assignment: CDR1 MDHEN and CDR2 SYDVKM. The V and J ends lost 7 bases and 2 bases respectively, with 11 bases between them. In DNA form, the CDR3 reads TGTGCCAGCACCACCCTGGGGACTAATGAAAAACTGTTTTTT. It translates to CASTTLGTNEKLFF.

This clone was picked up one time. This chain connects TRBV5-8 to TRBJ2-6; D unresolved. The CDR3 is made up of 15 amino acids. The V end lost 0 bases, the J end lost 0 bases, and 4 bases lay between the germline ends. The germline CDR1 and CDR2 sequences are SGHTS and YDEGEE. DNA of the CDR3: TGTGCCAGCAGCTTGGAGTACTCTGGGGCCAACGTCCTGACTTTC. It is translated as CASSLEYSGANVLTF.

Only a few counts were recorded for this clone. CDR3 bases: TGTGCCAGCAGCTTAGGCCGTATCCTAGCGGAAGAGACCCAGTACTTC. Encoded protein: CASSLGRILAEETQYF. The V call is TRBV11-2, the J call TRBJ2-5; 7 positions agree with TRBD2. Trimming at V came to 1 base and at J to 3 bases, leaving 8 bases not matched to a gene. Germline V gene data show CDR1 as SGHAT and CDR2 as FQNNGV. This CDR3 contains 16 residues.

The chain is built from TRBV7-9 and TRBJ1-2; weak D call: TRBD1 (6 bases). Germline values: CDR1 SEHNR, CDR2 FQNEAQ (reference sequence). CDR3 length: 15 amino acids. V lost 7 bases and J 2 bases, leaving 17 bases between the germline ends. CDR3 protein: CASTPGGALNYGYTF. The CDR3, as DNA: TGTGCCAGCACCCCTGGGGGGGCCCTCAACTATGGCTACACCTTC.